This passage covers 23 T cell receptor beta chains from one sample sequenced in a study of cytomegalovirus exposure and HLA in healthy donors. Primers for the PCR totalled 60 Vbeta and 13 Jbeta. Generated by immunoSEQ multiplex PCR, the TCRdb table keeps only in-frame clones and is missing some. Here the sample spans roughly 110,000 clones, over 75% being singletons. The source material was PBMCs. These receptors all stem from a young woman in good health and CMV-seronegative.

The chain joins TRBV7-2 to TRBJ1-6, with 7 bases lining up with TRBD1. V shed 9 bases and J 7 bases; nucleotides not matched to a gene: 9. The CDR3 spans 14 residues. Germline CDR1 SGHTA, CDR2 FQGNSA. In nucleotides, the CDR3 is TGTGCCAGTAATCCGGGACAGCAAAATTCACCCCTCCACTTT. Its translation: CASNPGQQNSPLHF.

The V call is TRBV19, the J call TRBJ1-3; D possibly corresponds to TRBD1 (6 bases). The CDR3 runs to 16 residues. The V gene lost 3 bases and the J gene lost 0 bases, with 12 bases spanning the gap. The germline gives CDR1 LNHDA, CDR2 SQIVND (reference sequence). The CDR3 protein is CASSIRGPGSGNTIYF. For the CDR3, the DNA is TGTGCCAGTAGTATCAGGGGTCCCGGCTCTGGAAACACCATATATTTT.

V gene TRBV4-2 combines with J gene TRBJ1-1; D gene ambiguous. Germline V gene sequence: CDR1 LGHNA, CDR2 YNFKEQ. The V and J ends lost 1 base and 8 bases respectively, with 8 bases between them. The CDR3 runs to 12 residues. DNA of the CDR3: TGTGCCAGCAGCCAAGTCGAGAGAGAAGCTTTCTTT. Translating it yields CASSQVEREAFF.

This rearrangement joins TRBV27 to TRBJ1-5; 10 bases are shared with TRBD1. CDR3 length: 16 residues. After removal of 5 bases from V and 7 bases from J, the junction contained 11 bases not matched to a gene. Germline CDR1 is MNHEY and CDR2 is SMNVEV (reference sequence). The CDR3 DNA reads TGTGCCAGCAGTCCCTGGGACAGGGGAGTAAGGCAGCCCCAGCATTTT. It is translated as CASSPWDRGVRQPQHF.

The rearrangement uses TRBV28 and TRBJ2-7; 10 positions agree with TRBD2. The CDR3 extends over 17 amino acids. With V trimmed by 6 bases and J by 3 bases, 14 bases remained unmatched. Germline V gives CDR1 MDHEN, CDR2 SYDVKM. The CDR3 sequence is CASSSRLAGSPRYEQYF. The CDR3 nucleotides read TGTGCCAGCAGCTCTCGACTAGCGGGCTCCCCCCGCTACGAGCAGTACTTC.

This clone occurred a few times. The J gene is TRBJ1-4, the V gene TRBV7-9; TRBD1 matches 9 bases. Germline assignment: CDR1 SEHNR and CDR2 FQNEAQ (reference sequence). Trimming removed 5 bases from V and 8 bases from J; junction bases left unmatched: 12. The CDR3 has 16 residues. The CDR3 nucleotides read TGTGCCAGCAGCCCCTTTACAGGGGGCGTCGGAGAAAAACTGTTTTTT. It encodes CASSPFTGGVGEKLFF.

The chain has TRBV9 and TRBJ2-1; D is possibly TRBD1 (6 bases). Trimming took off 3 bases at V and 7 bases at J, with 14 bases between the two ends. The CDR3 has 14 residues. Per the germline V gene, CDR1 is SGDLS and CDR2 is YYNGEE. The CDR3 DNA follows: TGTGCCAGCAGCGGATCGGGACATTTGAATGAGCAGTTCTTC. Amino acids: CASSGSGHLNEQFF.

A single count supports this clone. The chain has TRBV18 and TRBJ1-1; the D gene is possibly TRBD1 (6 bases). The V gene's germline CDR1 is KGHSH and CDR2 LQKENI. The CDR3 is 13 amino acids. V was shortened by 5 bases and J by 1 base, with 8 bases between the two germline ends. The CDR3 is CASSRTENTEAFF. In DNA, the CDR3 is TGTGCCAGCTCAAGGACAGAGAACACTGAAGCTTTCTTT.

V gene TRBV19 combines with J gene TRBJ1-2; 8 bases fit TRBD1. CDR3 length: 14 residues. Germline V gives CDR1 LNHDA, CDR2 SQIVND (reference sequence). Trimming took 3 bases from V and 8 from J; bases not matched to a gene: 8. The CDR3 reads CASSITGTGGGYTF. In DNA form, the CDR3 reads TGTGCCAGTAGTATCACAGGGACAGGAGGAGGCTACACCTTC. The full variable domain, in which reference TRBV19 and TRBJ1-2 provide the parts outside the CDR3, is DGGITQSPKYLFRKEGQNVTLSCEQNLNHDAMYWYRQDPGQGLRLIYYSQIVNDFQKGDIAEGYSVSREKKESFPLTVTSAQKNPTAFYLCASSITGTGGGYTFGSGTRLTVV.

The rearrangement links TRBV6-6 to TRBJ2-1; unclear D gene. Germline V CDR1 and CDR2: MNHNY, SVGAGI (reference sequence). Trimming pared 3 bases from V and 5 bases from J, leaving 17 bases between. The CDR3 has 16 residues. The DNA of the CDR3 is TGTGCCAGCAGTTATCTCCAACTCAACTCGAACAATGAGCAGTTCTTC. Encoded protein: CASSYLQLNSNNEQFF.

This chain connects TRBV5-1 to TRBJ2-6; possibly TRBD1 for D (8 bases). CDR1 and CDR2 (germline): SGHRS, YFSETQ. Trimming pared 0 bases from V and 4 bases from J, leaving 17 bases between. CDR3 length: 18 amino acids. CDR3 residues: CASSLVQGGSLGANVLTF. DNA for the CDR3: TGCGCCAGCAGCTTGGTACAGGGGGGGTCTCTAGGGGCCAACGTCCTGACTTTC.

This rearrangement joins TRBV4-1 to TRBJ1-3; 8 positions agree with TRBD1. The CDR3 consists of 19 residues. The germline V gene has CDR1 MGHRA and CDR2 YSYEKL. Unmatched junction bases numbered 12, after V lost 2 bases and J lost 0 bases. The CDR3 sequence: CASSQRPGTGVSSGNTIYF. The CDR3 DNA reads as TGCGCCAGCAGCCAACGTCCCGGGACAGGTGTAAGCTCTGGAAACACCATATATTTT.

A word on this clone: This same CDR3 is encoded by further DNA sequences in the sample. J is TRBJ1-1 and V is TRBV4-3; 8 positions agree with TRBD1. CDR3 length: 17 amino acids. Germline CDR1 LGHNA, CDR2 YSLEER. Trimming cost V 3 bases and J 4 bases; bases outside gene matches: 13. CDR3 sequence reads: CASSQEGAGTGVTEAFF. Here the CDR3 DNA reads TGCGCCAGCAGCCAGGAAGGTGCCGGGACAGGAGTCACTGAAGCTTTCTTT.

The chain employs TRBV6-1 and TRBJ2-7; a possible D gene is TRBD2 (6 bases). Trimming removed 2 bases at V and 0 bases at J, with 14 bases between. Germline V CDR1 and CDR2: MNHNS, SASEGT. This CDR3 comprises 16 residues. The CDR3 bases are TGTGCCAGCAGTGAACCCTCCCGGGGAGGCTCCTACGAGCAGTACTTC. Protein sequence: CASSEPSRGGSYEQYF.

V is TRBV7-2 and J is TRBJ1-1; the D is unclear. The CDR3 is 14 residues long. The germline CDR1 and CDR2 sequences are SGHTA and FQGNSA. V was cut by 1 base and J by 4 bases, with 10 bases left in between. The CDR3 bases are TGTGCCAGCAGCTTAGTGGTCGGGGTCACTGAAGCTTTCTTT. Translation gives CASSLVVGVTEAFF. Together with reference TRBV7-2 and TRBJ1-1, the CDR3 gives the full variable domain: GAGVSQSPSNKVTEKGKDVELRCDPISGHTALYWYRQSLGQGLEFLIYFQGNSAPDKSGLPSDRFSAERTGGSVSTLTIQRTQQEDSAVYLCASSLVVGVTEAFFGQGTRLTVV.

The chain links TRBV7-2 to TRBJ2-5; no reliable D call. CDR1 is SGHTA and CDR2 is FQGNSA in the germline V gene. V lost 3 bases, J lost 1 base, and 15 bases lay in between. This CDR3 comprises 16 residues. The CDR3 reads CASSFSGSPVQETQYF. As DNA, the CDR3 is TGTGCCAGCAGCTTTTCGGGTTCGCCAGTCCAAGAGACCCAGTACTTC.

The rearrangement links TRBV4-2 to TRBJ1-2, with TRBD1 as a possible D gene (6 bases). The CDR3 runs to 16 residues. From germline, CDR1 is LGHNA and CDR2 YNFKEQ. The V gene lost 5 bases and the J gene lost 4 bases, with 20 bases spanning the gap. CDR3 sequence: CASSGVLSGHFYGYTF. For the CDR3, the DNA is TGTGCCAGCAGCGGAGTCCTTTCGGGACACTTCTATGGCTACACCTTC.

This chain uses TRBV19 with TRBJ1-1; a weak D match, TRBD1 (6 bases). CDR1 LNHDA and CDR2 SQIVND come from the germline V gene (reference sequence). Trimming cost V 3 bases and J 2 bases, with 13 bases left between them. This CDR3 spans 15 amino acids. As DNA, the CDR3 is TGTGCCAGTAGTATGTGGGTCAGGGGTAACACTGAAGCTTTCTTT. Translating it yields CASSMWVRGNTEAFF. The whole variable domain, filled in from reference TRBV19 and TRBJ1-1, reads DGGITQSPKYLFRKEGQNVTLSCEQNLNHDAMYWYRQDPGQGLRLIYYSQIVNDFQKGDIAEGYSVSREKKESFPLTVTSAQKNPTAFYLCASSMWVRGNTEAFFGQGTRLTVV.

V and J are TRBV5-1 and TRBJ2-6; a possible D gene is TRBD1 (6 bases). This CDR3 has 17 residues. V lost 0 bases to trimming and J lost 0 bases, with 10 bases between them. Germline V gene lookup returns CDR1 SGHRS and CDR2 YFSETQ. This CDR3 is CASSLEGQLSGANVLTF. The CDR3 DNA sequence: TGCGCCAGCAGCTTGGAGGGACAACTCTCTGGGGCCAACGTCCTGACTTTC.

The V call is TRBV4-2, the J call TRBJ1-5; D may be TRBD1 (6 bases). The CDR3 runs 13 residues. The ends were cut back, 4 bases at V and 2 bases at J, with 6 bases in the middle. The germline CDR1 and CDR2 sequences are LGHNA and YNFKEQ. CDR3 DNA sequence: TGTGCCAGCAGCCGGGGGCGCAATCAGCCCCAGCATTTT. It codes for CASSRGRNQPQHF.

This rearrangement joins TRBV30 to TRBJ2-7, with D possibly matching TRBD2 (5 bases). This CDR3 spans 13 amino acids. CDR1 and CDR2 (germline): GTSNPN, SVGIG (reference sequence). Trimming took 2 bases from V and 7 from J, leaving 15 bases between them. Here the CDR3 DNA reads TGTGCCTGGAGTAACAGCGGCCGGGGTGAGCAGTACGTC. Translation gives CAWSNSGRGEQYV.

This rearrangement joins TRBV5-1 to TRBJ2-5, with D possibly being TRBD1 (5 bases). V shed 0 bases and J shed 4 bases, with 10 bases lying between them. CDR1 is SGHRS, CDR2 YFSETQ, per germline. The CDR3 length is 14 residues. In DNA form, the CDR3 reads TGCGCCAGCAGCTTGGCGATGCAGGGAGAGACCCAGTACTTC. Translating it yields CASSLAMQGETQYF.

Only one count was recorded for this clone. V is TRBV11-3 and J is TRBJ1-6; no firm D call. The germline V gene encodes CDR1 SGHNT and CDR2 YENEEA. With 5 bases removed from V and 7 bases from J, the gap between germline ends came to 18 bases. This CDR3 contains 16 residues. For the CDR3, the DNA is TGTGCCAGCAGCCCATCGAGGGCTTACGTGAATTCACCCCTCCACTTT. Translation gives CASSPSRAYVNSPLHF.